This TCR beta chain came from a study of blood T cells in healthy people across ages. Study at large: Researchers report that template switching captured about one barcoded beta molecule per two T cells.

Individuals who donated were healthy Caucasians from Russia aged about 6 to 95. The use of a sample-barcoded 5' primer and a J-beta primer mix characterized a second PCR of about 7 to 12 cycles. Carrying 12 random nucleotides, a template-switch adaptor labeled each individual cDNA molecule. A single record per CDR3 protein comes from TCRdb applying MiXCR to the 5' RACE reads. The table lists hundreds of thousands of distinct CDR3 sequences, roughly half of them singletons. This clonotype has just a few counts. An end of the junction differs from the germline gene, which may be a read error. This CDR3 has 11 residues. Germline lookup yields CDR1 ENHRY and CDR2 SYGVKD.

Sequencing was done on a sample of blood. V gene TRBV10-3 combines with J gene TRBJ1-2, with D perhaps matching TRBD1 (5 bases). This receptor was obtained from a woman of 80 years or more in good health. The CDR3: CATDGDYGHTF. As DNA, the CDR3 is TGTGCCACGGACGGGGACTATGGCCACACCTTC.